The text below deals with one T cell receptor (beta chain). This entry is derived from a study of brain T cells in children with intractable seizures. The protocol was immunoSEQ multiplex PCR, while the TCRdb copy is restricted to in-frame clones and leaves out a portion. The sample lists about 41,000 clones, about nine tenths occurring once. The CDR3 length is 13 residues. Germline CDR1 reads MNHEY; CDR2 reads SVGAGI. J lost 5 bases, V lost 10 bases, and 11 bases had no gene match. Only cases whose brain tissue showed the highest T cell transcript signatures were sequenced. Sample: peripheral blood, taken at surgery. This receptor was obtained from a girl aged 2-10 years with tuberous sclerosis and intractable seizures. The V call is TRBV6-5, the J call TRBJ2-7; TRBD2 agrees at 7 bases. The DNA for the CDR3 is TGTGCCACAAGGACTCCTCGGGGGGACGAGCAGTACTTC. Encoded protein: CATRTPRGDEQYF.